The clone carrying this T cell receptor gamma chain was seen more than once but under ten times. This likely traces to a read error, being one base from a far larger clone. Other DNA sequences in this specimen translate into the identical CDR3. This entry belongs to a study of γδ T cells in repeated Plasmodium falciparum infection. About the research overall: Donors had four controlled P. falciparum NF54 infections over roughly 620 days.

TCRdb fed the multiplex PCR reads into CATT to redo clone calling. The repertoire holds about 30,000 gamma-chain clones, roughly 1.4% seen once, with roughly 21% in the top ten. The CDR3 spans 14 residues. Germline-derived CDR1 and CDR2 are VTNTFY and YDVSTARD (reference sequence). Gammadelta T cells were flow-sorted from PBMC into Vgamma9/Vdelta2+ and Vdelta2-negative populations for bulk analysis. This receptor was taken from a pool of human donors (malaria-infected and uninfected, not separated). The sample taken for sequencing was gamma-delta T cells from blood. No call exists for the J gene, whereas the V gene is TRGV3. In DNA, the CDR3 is TGTGCCACCTGGGACAGTCCGGGGGGTTATAAGAAACTATTT. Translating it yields CATWDSPGGYKKLF.